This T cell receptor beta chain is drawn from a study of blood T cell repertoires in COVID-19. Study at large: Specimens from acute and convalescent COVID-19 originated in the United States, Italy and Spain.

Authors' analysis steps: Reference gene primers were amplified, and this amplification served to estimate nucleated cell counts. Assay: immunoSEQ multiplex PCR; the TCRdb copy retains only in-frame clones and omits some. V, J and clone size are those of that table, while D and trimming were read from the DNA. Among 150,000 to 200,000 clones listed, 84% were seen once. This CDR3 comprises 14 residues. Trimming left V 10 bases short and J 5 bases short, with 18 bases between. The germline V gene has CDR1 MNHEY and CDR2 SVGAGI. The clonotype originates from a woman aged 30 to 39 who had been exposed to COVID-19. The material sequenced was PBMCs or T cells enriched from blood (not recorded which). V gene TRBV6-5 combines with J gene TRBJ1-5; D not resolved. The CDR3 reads CATGDNMDHQPQHF. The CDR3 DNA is TGTGCCACCGGGGATAATATGGACCATCAGCCCCAGCATTTT.